This is a list of T cell receptor beta chains from one sample in a study of blood T cell repertoires in COVID-19. The method was immunoSEQ multiplex PCR; TCRdb's version includes in-frame clones alone and lacks a portion of them. The sample holds around 99,000 clones, roughly 82% seen once. The sample was peripheral blood. These receptor sequences come from a woman at least 80 years old with active or convalescent COVID-19. Each CDR3 is given with its conserved first and last residue. Fields, in order: CDR3 DNA, CDR3 protein, D gene, V gene, J gene, clone size. A D gene is named only where the DNA matches it firmly. The size of a clone is reported for some rows only, either as once, few or many, or as a class for expanded clones.

CDR3nt: TGTGCCAGCAACAACGGACTAGCGGGAGTGGAGACCCAGTACTTC; CDR3aa: CASNNGLAGVETQYF; d_gene: TRBD2; v_gene: TRBV28; j_gene: TRBJ2-5; abundance: .
CDR3nt: TGTGCCAGCAGCGTATCTAGCACAGATACGCAGTATTTT; CDR3aa: CASSVSSTDTQYF; d_gene: .; v_gene: TRBV14; j_gene: TRBJ2-3; abundance: .
CDR3nt: TGTGCCAGCAGTTTACGGGAACGGCACGGCTACACCTTC; CDR3aa: CASSLRERHGYTF; d_gene: .; v_gene: TRBV27; j_gene: TRBJ1-2; abundance: few
CDR3nt: TGTGCCATCAGTACCAGGGGGCCCTCACTTGGGACCTACGAGCAGTACTTC; CDR3aa: CAISTRGPSLGTYEQYF; d_gene: TRBD1; v_gene: TRBV10-3; j_gene: TRBJ2-7; abundance: few
CDR3nt: TGTGCCAGCAGCTCCCGGACTAGCGGCCTCCAAGAGACCCAGTACTTC; CDR3aa: CASSSRTSGLQETQYF; d_gene: TRBD2; v_gene: TRBV7-3; j_gene: TRBJ2-5; abundance: .
CDR3nt: TGTGCCAGCAGCCCTAGCGGGAGGGCTAATGGGGAGCTGTTTTTT; CDR3aa: CASSPSGRANGELFF; d_gene: TRBD2; v_gene: TRBV3-1/TRBV3-2; j_gene: TRBJ2-2; abundance: .
CDR3nt: TGTGCCAGCGGGGGGATTAACTATGGCTACACCTTC; CDR3aa: CASGGINYGYTF; d_gene: .; v_gene: TRBV19; j_gene: TRBJ1-2; abundance: .
CDR3nt: TGTGCCAGCTCACCACCGCCCCGGACAGGGGTGTTAAGGACTAATGAAAAACTGTTTTTT; CDR3aa: CASSPPPRTGVLRTNEKLFF; d_gene: TRBD1; v_gene: TRBV18; j_gene: TRBJ1-4; abundance: once
CDR3nt: TGTGCCACCAGCAGAGATTTAGGGACAGGTCATGGCTACACCTTC; CDR3aa: CATSRDLGTGHGYTF; d_gene: TRBD1; v_gene: TRBV15; j_gene: TRBJ1-2; abundance: .
CDR3nt: TGCGCCAGCAGCTTAAACCGACAGGGCTTGAATGAGCAGTTCTTC; CDR3aa: CASSLNRQGLNEQFF; d_gene: TRBD1; v_gene: TRBV5-1; j_gene: TRBJ2-1; abundance: .
CDR3nt: TGCAGTGCTAGTACCCTTACAGGGTCCAACGGCTACACCTTC; CDR3aa: CSASTLTGSNGYTF; d_gene: .; v_gene: TRBV20-1; j_gene: TRBJ1-2; abundance: .
CDR3nt: TGTGCCAGCAGCTGGGTGCCAGGGGGCTGGACAGATACGCAGTATTTT; CDR3aa: CASSWVPGGWTDTQYF; d_gene: TRBD1; v_gene: TRBV5-6; j_gene: TRBJ2-3; abundance: .
CDR3nt: TGTGCTAGCAGCCTCGCCCGGGAGGGGAGGAATGAGCAGTTCTTC; CDR3aa: CASSLAREGRNEQFF; d_gene: TRBD2; v_gene: TRBV7-7; j_gene: TRBJ2-1; abundance: .
CDR3nt: TGTGCCAGCAGCCCGGGAGCCCAGGGCTATGAGCAGTTCTTC; CDR3aa: CASSPGAQGYEQFF; d_gene: .; v_gene: TRBV9; j_gene: TRBJ2-1; abundance: once
CDR3nt: TGTGCCAGCTTTAGCGGGAGGTTGGGGAGCTCCTACAATGAGCAGTTCTTC; CDR3aa: CASFSGRLGSSYNEQFF; d_gene: TRBD2; v_gene: TRBV7-8; j_gene: TRBJ2-1; abundance: .
CDR3nt: TGTGCCAGCAGCCCCCTGCGGAGCACAGATACGCAGTATTTT; CDR3aa: CASSPLRSTDTQYF; d_gene: .; v_gene: TRBV5-8; j_gene: TRBJ2-3; abundance: .